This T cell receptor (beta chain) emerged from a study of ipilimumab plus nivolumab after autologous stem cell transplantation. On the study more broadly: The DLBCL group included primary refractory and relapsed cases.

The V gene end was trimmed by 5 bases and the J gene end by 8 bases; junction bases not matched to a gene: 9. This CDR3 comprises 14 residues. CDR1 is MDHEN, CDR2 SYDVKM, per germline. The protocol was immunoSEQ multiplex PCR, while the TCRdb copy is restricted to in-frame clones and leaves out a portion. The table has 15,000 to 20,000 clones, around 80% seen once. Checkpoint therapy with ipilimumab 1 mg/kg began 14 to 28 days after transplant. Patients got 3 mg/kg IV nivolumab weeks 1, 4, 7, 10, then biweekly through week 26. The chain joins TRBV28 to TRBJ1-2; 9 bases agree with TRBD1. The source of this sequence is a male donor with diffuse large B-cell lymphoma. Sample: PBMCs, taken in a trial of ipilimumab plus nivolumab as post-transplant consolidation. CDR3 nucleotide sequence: TGTGCCAGCAGTGTTATGACAGGGGGTGAGGGCTACACCTTC. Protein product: CASSVMTGGEGYTF.